The T cell receptor beta chain under discussion was sequenced for a study of radiotherapy plus CTLA-4 blockade in lung cancer. The ends lost 7 bases at V and 2 bases at J; junction bases unmatched: 9. The CDR3 totals 16 residues. Germline V gene data show CDR1 as LNHDA and CDR2 as SQIVND (reference sequence). Profiled with immunoSEQ multiplex PCR; TCRdb holds only in-frame clones, not every one. The sample lists some 46,000 clones; roughly 80% were seen once. The V gene is TRBV19, the J gene TRBJ1-5; 9 nucleotides match TRBD1. This receptor was obtained from a human donor with non-small cell lung cancer who had stable disease on radiotherapy plus ipilimumab. Sequenced here: peripheral blood, sampled from a patient treated with radiotherapy plus ipilimumab. CDR3 residues: CASKKQGAQGNQPQHF. The DNA for the CDR3 is TGTGCCAGTAAAAAACAGGGGGCGCAGGGCAATCAGCCCCAGCATTTT.